The clone carrying this T cell receptor beta chain came up once. Its antigen is not identified. V was pared by 9 bases and J by 16 bases, with 31 bases between. The CDR3 is 15 amino acids. CDR1 MNHNS and CDR2 SASEGT come from the germline V gene. These data belong to a study of tumor and adjacent non-tumor tissue in lung cancer. At the level of the study: Stage I to III disease affected about nine men and 5 women aged about 30 to 85. On average, productive TCRbeta reads reached about 4.17 million per sample. Study-wide findings and caveats: In normal lung, the top 100 clones were significantly more dominant than in tumor. Shorter survival was associated with higher TCR diversity in tumors.

RNA was extracted from bulk tissue without any cell sorting. The normal lung tissue was taken more than 3 cm from the tumor edge. The library came from three nested PCR rounds adapted from ARM-PCR protocols. TCRdb redid the calling of the multiplex PCR reads with MiXCR, one entry per CDR3 protein. The data show over 80,000 distinct CDR3 sequences, roughly 78% seen once. The sample taken for sequencing was distant non-tumor lung tissue. The receptor comes from a man aged 60 to 75 with small cell lung cancer. This chain connects TRBV6-1 to TRBJ1-5; unclear D gene. The CDR3 spells CASSTWKGKKQPQHF. The CDR3 DNA is TGTGCCAGTAGTACTTGGAAGGGCAAGAAACAGCCACAACATTTT.